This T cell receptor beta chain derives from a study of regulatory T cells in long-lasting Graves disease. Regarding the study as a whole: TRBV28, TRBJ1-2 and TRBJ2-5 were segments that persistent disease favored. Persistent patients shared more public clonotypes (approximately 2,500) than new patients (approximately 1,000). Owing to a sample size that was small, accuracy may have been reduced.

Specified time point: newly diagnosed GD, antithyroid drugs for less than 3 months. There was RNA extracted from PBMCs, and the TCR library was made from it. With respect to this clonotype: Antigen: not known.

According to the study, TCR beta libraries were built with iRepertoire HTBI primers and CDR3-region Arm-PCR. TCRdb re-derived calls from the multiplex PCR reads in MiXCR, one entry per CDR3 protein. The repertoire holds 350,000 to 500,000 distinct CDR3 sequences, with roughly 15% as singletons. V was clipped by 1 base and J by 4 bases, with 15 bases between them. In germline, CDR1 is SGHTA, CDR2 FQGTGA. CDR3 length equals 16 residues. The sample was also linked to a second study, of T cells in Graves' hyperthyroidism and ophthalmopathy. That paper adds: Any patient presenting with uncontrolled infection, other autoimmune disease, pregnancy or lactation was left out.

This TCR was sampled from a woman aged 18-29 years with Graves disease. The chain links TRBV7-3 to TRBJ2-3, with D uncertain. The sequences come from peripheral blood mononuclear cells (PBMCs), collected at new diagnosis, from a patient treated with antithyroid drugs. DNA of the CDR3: TGTGCCAGCAGCTTAAATCGGGCCAACCACCCAGATACGCAGTATTTT. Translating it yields CASSLNRANHPDTQYF. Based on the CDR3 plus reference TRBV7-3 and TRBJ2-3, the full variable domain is GAGVSQTPSNKVTEKGKYVELRCDPISGHTALYWYRQSLGQGPEFLIYFQGTGAADDSGLPNDRFFAVRPEGSVSTLKIQRTERGDSAVYLCASSLNRANHPDTQYFGPGTRLTVL.